These 14 T cell receptor beta chains share one sample of origin, sequenced in a study of control samples from healthy donors and cancer patients. Only in-frame clones appear in the TCRdb table, and some are missing; sequencing was by immunoSEQ multiplex PCR. The data contain roughly 120,000 clones, more than 70% of them singletons. The sequenced sample was blood. These TCRs come from a woman aged 70 to 79 in good health.

This sequence joins TRBV7-8 and TRBJ1-4; 7 bases are a match to TRBD1. Germline-derived CDR1 and CDR2 are SGHVS and FQNEAQ. Trimming took 5 bases from V and 8 from J; bases not matched to a gene: 5. The length of the CDR3 is 13 residues. DNA for the CDR3: TGTGCCAGCAGCGGGACAGCGAAAGAAAAACTGTTTTTT. This gives the protein CASSGTAKEKLFF. The full variable domain, with the rest looked up from reference TRBV7-8 and TRBJ1-4, is GAGVSQSPRYKVAKRGQDVALRCDPISGHVSLFWYQQALGQGPEFLTYFQNEAQLDKSGLPSDRFFAERPEGSVSTLKIQRTQQEDSAVYLCASSGTAKEKLFFGSGTQLSVL.

Only one count was recorded for this clone. The chain combines TRBV29-1 with TRBJ2-1, with 9 bases that match TRBD2. V was pared by 7 bases and J by 1 base, with 5 bases of the junction left unmatched. Germline loops: CDR1 SQVTM, CDR2 ANQGSEA. The CDR3 spans 14 residues. The CDR3 reads CSGTRGGSYNEQFF. The CDR3 bases are TGCAGCGGCACGCGGGGGGGGTCCTACAATGAGCAGTTCTTC.

The CDR3 coding sequence is TGTGCCAGCAGCGTAGAGGGGGCCAACGTCCTGACTTTC. Its translation: CASSVEGANVLTF. The V gene is TRBV9, the J gene TRBJ2-6; no clear D. Per germline, CDR1 SGDLS and CDR2 YYNGEE. V lost 0 bases, J lost 4 bases, and 2 bases lay in between. This CDR3 has 13 amino acids.

The V gene is TRBV5-6, the J gene TRBJ2-3; D tentatively fits TRBD1 or TRBD2 (5 bases each). This CDR3 comprises 17 residues. V lost 0 bases, J lost 2 bases, and 16 bases lay in between. From germline, CDR1 is SGHDT and CDR2 YYEEEE. The CDR3 sequence: CASSLGGGGSDTDTQYF. CDR3 coding DNA: TGTGCCAGCAGCTTGGGAGGTGGGGGATCCGACACAGATACGCAGTATTTT.

This sequence joins TRBV6-5 and TRBJ2-3, with 9 bases fitting TRBD1. The V gene's germline CDR1 is MNHEY and CDR2 SVGAGI. Trimming took 4 bases from V and 2 from J; bases not matched to a gene: 4. The CDR3 is made up of 15 amino acids. The CDR3 sequence: CASSWGQGATDTQYF. The CDR3 DNA reads as TGTGCCAGCAGTTGGGGACAGGGTGCCACAGATACGCAGTATTTT.

The chain combines TRBV6-5 with TRBJ2-3; TRBD2 agrees at 7 bases. This CDR3 is 14 amino acids long. V dropped 6 bases and J dropped 2; count of bases not matched to a gene: 5. Germline V CDR1 and CDR2: MNHEY, SVGAGI. Written as DNA, the CDR3 is TGTGCCAGCAGCCCCGGGACTAACACAGATACGCAGTATTTT. Protein product: CASSPGTNTDTQYF.

Of note for this clone: The junction shows a germline mismatch at one end, possibly a read error. The J gene is TRBJ1-4, the V gene TRBV5-4; D possibly corresponds to TRBD1 (5 bases). The germline gives CDR1 SGHNT, CDR2 YYREEE (reference sequence). CDR3 size: 13 residues. This CDR3 is CASSPTAFFTGGF. The CDR3 nucleotides are TGTGCCAGCAGCCCGACAGCCTTCTTTACTGGTGGTTTT.

The V gene is TRBV24-1, the J gene TRBJ1-4; D not resolved. The CDR3 loop spans 12 amino acids. V lost 5 bases and J lost 7, with 7 bases in between. From germline, CDR1 is KGHDR and CDR2 SFDVKD. CDR3 nucleotides: TGTGCCACCAGTGCCAGGTCTGAAAAACTGTTTTTT. The encoded protein is CATSARSEKLFF.

This clone has a single count. The chain carries TRBV6-5 and TRBJ2-3, with D tentatively TRBD2 (7 bases). This CDR3 spans 15 amino acids. Germline V gene lookup returns CDR1 MNHEY and CDR2 SVGAGI. V lost 3 bases and J lost 1, with 11 bases in between. The CDR3 nucleotides are TGTGCCAGCAGTTATGGGGGGGCAGGCACAGATACGCAGTATTTT. Translating gives CASSYGGAGTDTQYF.

Here the CDR3 reads CASSQGTAAYEQYF. The CDR3 DNA reads TGTGCCAGCAGCCAAGGGACAGCCGCCTACGAGCAGTACTTC. The V gene is TRBV3-1 (or the pseudogene TRBV3-2), the J gene TRBJ2-7; D may be TRBD1 (6 bases). The CDR3 sequence is 14 residues long. Trimming shortened V by 1 base and J by 2 bases, and 9 bases separated the two germline ends. Germline V gives CDR1 LGHDT, CDR2 YNNKEL (reference sequence).

This clone was picked up one time. The genes are TRBV1 and TRBJ2-7. TRBV1 is annotated as a pseudogene. This CDR3 spans 12 amino acids. The CDR3 DNA reads TGCACCAGCAGCCACCCCCCCTACGAGCAGTACTTC. Translated, it gives CTSSHPPYEQYF.

The chain employs TRBV29-1 and TRBJ1-2; 7 bases are shared with TRBD1. J lost 2 bases, V lost 8 bases, and 5 bases had no gene match. The CDR3 consists of 12 residues. Germline CDR1 SQVTM, CDR2 ANQGSEA. Here the CDR3 DNA reads TGCAGCTGCACGGACAGGAACTATGGCTACACCTTC. The encoded protein is CSCTDRNYGYTF.

This clone is a singleton in its sample. This rearrangement joins TRBV7-2 to TRBJ2-1, with 13 nucleotides matching TRBD2. In germline, CDR1 is SGHTA, CDR2 FQGNSA. The CDR3 loop spans 15 amino acids. V dropped 7 bases and J dropped 4; count of bases not matched to a gene: 4. The CDR3 DNA follows: TGTGCCAGCACCGTGGGACTAGCGGGGTACAATGAGCAGTTCTTC. Translation gives CASTVGLAGYNEQFF.

The chain recombines TRBV5-4 with TRBJ2-3; 10 bases are shared with TRBD2. Germline trimming cut 3 bases from V and 5 bases from J; bases unmatched to any gene: 6. The CDR3 is 15 residues long. Germline loops: CDR1 SGHNT, CDR2 YYREEE (reference sequence). The CDR3 bases are TGTGCCAGCAGCTCGCCGGGACTAGCGCGAGATACGCAGTATTTT. It yields the protein CASSSPGLARDTQYF.